This T cell receptor (beta chain) appears in the sequencing data of a study of T cell responses to AZD1222 COVID-19 vaccine. Findings and caveats of the study: Females made up more of the donors, who were largely white British, and clonal diversity may have come out too low. When two AZD1222 doses had been given, Spike-specific TCR breadth and depth rose.

Profiled with immunoSEQ multiplex PCR; TCRdb holds only in-frame clones, not every one. The sample includes some 190,000 clones, 90% to 95% seen only once; the top ten take 1.5% to 2%. With respect to this clone: Its specificity is unknown.

The CDR3 consists of 13 residues. CDR1 is SGHAT and CDR2 is FQNNGV in the germline V gene. Trimming took 4 bases from V and 4 from J; bases not matched to a gene: 2. The sample consisted of peripheral blood, taken 28 days after the second AZD1222 dose. The chain has TRBV11-2 and TRBJ2-3; 7 bases agree with TRBD2. This sequence originates from an adult who received the AZD1222 COVID-19 vaccine. The CDR3 coding sequence is TGTGCCAGCAGCTCTGCGGGGGCAGATACGCAGTATTTT. It translates to CASSSAGADTQYF.